The subject of this entry is one T cell receptor (beta chain). The data originate from a study of cytomegalovirus exposure and HLA in healthy donors. The study ran its PCR with 60 Vbeta and 13 Jbeta primers. Data came from immunoSEQ multiplex PCR; TCRdb stores just in-frame clones and leaves some out. This table holds 160,000 or so clones, about 77% found once. The CDR3 has 16 residues. The J segment lost 5 bases and the V segment lost 4 bases, leaving 10 bases of the junction unmatched. CDR1 is LNHNV and CDR2 is YYDKDF in the germline V gene (reference sequence). The sequence derives from a man aged 60 to 75 in good health and CMV-seronegative. The chain is built from TRBV15 and TRBJ2-2; 7 nucleotides align to TRBD1. Sequencing was carried out using PBMCs. The CDR3 bases are TGTGCCACCAGCATGGGACAGTACCCGAGGACCGGGGAGCTGTTTTTT. Protein: CATSMGQYPRTGELFF.